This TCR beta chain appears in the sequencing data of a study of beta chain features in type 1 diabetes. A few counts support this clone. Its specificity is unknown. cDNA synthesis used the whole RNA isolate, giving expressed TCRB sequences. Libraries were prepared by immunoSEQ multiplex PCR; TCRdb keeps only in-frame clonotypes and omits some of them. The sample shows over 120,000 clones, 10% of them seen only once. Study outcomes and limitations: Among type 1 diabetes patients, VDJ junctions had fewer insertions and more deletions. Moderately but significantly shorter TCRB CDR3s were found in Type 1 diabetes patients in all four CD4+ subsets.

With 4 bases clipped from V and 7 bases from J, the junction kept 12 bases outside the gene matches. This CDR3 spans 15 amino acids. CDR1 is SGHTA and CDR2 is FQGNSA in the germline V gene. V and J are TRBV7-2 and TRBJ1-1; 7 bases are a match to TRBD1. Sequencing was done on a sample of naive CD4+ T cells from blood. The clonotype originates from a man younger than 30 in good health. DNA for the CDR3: TGTGCCAGCAGCTCTCCAGCCACAGGGGAGATTGAAGCTTTCTTT. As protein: CASSSPATGEIEAFF.